These T cell receptor beta chains were read from a single sample in a study of blood T cell repertoires in acute mononucleosis. Here immunoSEQ multiplex PCR was the method, and the copy in TCRdb shows in-frame clones only, minus some. The sample lists about 2,000 clones, 25% to 35% occurring once. This material consisted of EBV YVL epitope tetramer+ CD8+ T cells sorted from PBMCs, taken during acute infectious mononucleosis. These receptor sequences come from a man younger than 30 with infectious mononucleosis caused by EBV. The CDR3 runs from the conserved cysteine through the conserved F or W. Fields, in order: D gene, V gene, clone size, J gene, CDR3 protein, CDR3 DNA. The D gene is left open where the match is weak. Clone size is given for some rows only: seen once, a few or many times, or a class if the clone is expanded.

d_gene: NA; v_gene: TRBV6-1; abundance: NA; j_gene: TRBJ2-1; CDR3aa: CASSAFLDNEQFF; CDR3nt: TGTGCCAGCAGTGCCTTTTTGGATAATGAGCAGTTCTTC
d_gene: NA; v_gene: TRBV25-1; abundance: large; j_gene: TRBJ2-1; CDR3aa: CASSDFRQVDNEQFF; CDR3nt: TGTGCCAGCAGTGATTTCCGACAGGTGGACAATGAGCAGTTCTTC
d_gene: TRBD2; v_gene: TRBV27; abundance: many; j_gene: TRBJ2-1; CDR3aa: CASRLRGRGIVNNEQFF; CDR3nt: TGTGCCAGCAGGCTACGAGGGAGGGGAATCGTCAACAATGAGCAGTTCTTC
d_gene: NA; v_gene: TRBV13; abundance: few; j_gene: TRBJ2-3; CDR3aa: CASSPAPTDTQYF; CDR3nt: TGTGCCAGCAGTCCCGCTCCCACAGATACGCAGTATTTT
d_gene: NA; v_gene: TRBV5-6; abundance: NA; j_gene: TRBJ2-4; CDR3aa: CASSHLGGDNIQYF; CDR3nt: TGTGCCAGCAGCCATCTGGGGGGAGACAACATTCAGTACTTC
d_gene: TRBD2; v_gene: TRBV6-4; abundance: few; j_gene: TRBJ2-3; CDR3aa: CASSSIMGAGGPGDTQYF; CDR3nt: TGTGCCAGCAGTTCAATAATGGGAGCGGGAGGGCCAGGGGATACGCAGTATTTT
d_gene: TRBD2; v_gene: TRBV5-4; abundance: NA; j_gene: TRBJ2-4; CDR3aa: CASSHPREGGQNIQYF; CDR3nt: TGTGCCAGCAGCCACCCCCGGGAGGGAGGGCAAAACATTCAGTACTTC
d_gene: NA; v_gene: TRBV6-5; abundance: NA; j_gene: TRBJ2-3; CDR3aa: CASSAVLGSASTQYF; CDR3nt: TGTGCCAGCAGTGCGGTACTTGGGTCAGCGTCGACGCAGTATTTT
d_gene: NA; v_gene: TRBV4-2; abundance: few; j_gene: TRBJ2-2; CDR3aa: CASRQTSGELFF; CDR3nt: TGTGCCAGCAGACAAACGTCCGGGGAGCTGTTTTTT
d_gene: NA; v_gene: TRBV6-5; abundance: medium-sized; j_gene: TRBJ2-1; CDR3aa: CASSLYSSEQFF; CDR3nt: TGTGCCAGCAGTTTATATTCCAGTGAGCAGTTCTTC
d_gene: NA; v_gene: TRBV12-2; abundance: few; j_gene: TRBJ2-3; CDR3aa: CASSPTLGGADTQYF; CDR3nt: TGTGCCAGCAGCCCCACGCTAGGCGGCGCAGATACGCAGTATTTT
d_gene: NA; v_gene: TRBV6-5; abundance: NA; j_gene: TRBJ2-3; CDR3aa: CASSALLGSSTQYF; CDR3nt: TGTGCCAGCAGTGCCCTACTTGGGTCGTCGACGCAGTATTTT
d_gene: NA; v_gene: TRBV6-5; abundance: NA; j_gene: TRBJ2-3; CDR3aa: CARSALLGSASRQYF; CDR3nt: TGTGCCAGGAGTGCCCTACTTGGGTCAGCGTCGAGGCAGTATTTT
d_gene: TRBD2; v_gene: TRBV13; abundance: many; j_gene: TRBJ2-1; CDR3aa: CASRLRGRGIVNNEQFF; CDR3nt: TGTGCCAGCAGGCTACGAGGGAGGGGAATCGTCAACAATGAGCAGTTCTTC
d_gene: NA; v_gene: TRBV7-9; abundance: few; j_gene: TRBJ2-3; CDR3aa: CASSALLGSASTQYF; CDR3nt: TGTGCCAGCAGTGCCCTACTTGGGTCAGCGTCGACGCAGTATTTT
d_gene: TRBD2; v_gene: TRBV28; abundance: many; j_gene: TRBJ2-1; CDR3aa: CASRSLLGLAAEQFF; CDR3nt: TGTGCCAGCAGATCCCTACTCGGACTAGCGGCCGAGCAGTTCTTC
d_gene: NA; v_gene: TRBV6-5; abundance: many; j_gene: TRBJ2-3; CDR3aa: CASSPTDTQYF; CDR3nt: TGTGCCAGCAGCCCAACAGATACGCAGTATTTT
d_gene: TRBD1; v_gene: TRBV6-5; abundance: few; j_gene: TRBJ1-2; CDR3aa: CASSLQGLPYGYTF; CDR3nt: TGTGCCAGCAGTCTACAGGGGCTCCCCTATGGCTACACCTTC
d_gene: NA; v_gene: TRBV6-5; abundance: NA; j_gene: TRBJ1-1; CDR3aa: CASSLATEAFF; CDR3nt: TGTGCCAGCAGTCTGGCCACTGAAGCTTTCTTT
d_gene: NA; v_gene: TRBV6-4; abundance: NA; j_gene: TRBJ2-5; CDR3aa: CASSLSVTTVKQETQYF; CDR3nt: TGTGCCAGCAGTTTATCGGTAACGACAGTAAAACAAGAGACCCAGTACTTC
d_gene: NA; v_gene: TRBV28; abundance: NA; j_gene: TRBJ2-1; CDR3aa: CASTAYNEQFF; CDR3nt: TGTGCCAGTACGGCCTACAATGAGCAGTTCTTC
d_gene: NA; v_gene: TRBV27; abundance: NA; j_gene: TRBJ2-6; CDR3aa: CASSSTGANVLTF; CDR3nt: TGTGCCAGCAGCTCCACCGGGGCCAACGTCCTGACTTTC
d_gene: NA; v_gene: TRBV6-4; abundance: few; j_gene: TRBJ2-3; CDR3aa: CASSQEPLSGDTQYF; CDR3nt: TGTGCCAGCAGCCAAGAACCCCTAAGCGGAGATACGCAGTATTTT
d_gene: NA; v_gene: TRBV28; abundance: NA; j_gene: TRBJ2-3; CDR3aa: CASSLYSAQYF; CDR3nt: TGTGCCAGCAGTTTATATTCAGCGCAGTATTTT
d_gene: TRBD2; v_gene: TRBV27; abundance: once; j_gene: TRBJ2-7; CDR3aa: CASSGLAGKDESYF; CDR3nt: TGTGCCAGCAGTGGACTAGCGGGAAAGGACGAGAGCTACTTC
d_gene: NA; v_gene: TRBV6-1; abundance: medium-sized; j_gene: TRBJ2-6; CDR3aa: CASSEVGLDVLTF; CDR3nt: TGTGCCAGCAGTGAAGTAGGGTTGGACGTCCTGACTTTC
d_gene: NA; v_gene: TRBV6-5; abundance: NA; j_gene: TRBJ2-3; CDR3aa: CASSALLGSAWTQYF; CDR3nt: TGTGCCAGCAGTGCCCTTCTTGGGTCAGCGTGGACGCAGTATTTT
d_gene: NA; v_gene: TRBV13; abundance: many; j_gene: TRBJ2-6; CDR3aa: CASSSTGANVLTF; CDR3nt: TGTGCCAGCAGCTCCACCGGGGCCAACGTCCTGACTTTC
d_gene: NA; v_gene: TRBV6-1; abundance: NA; j_gene: TRBJ1-5; CDR3aa: CASRMAELSNQPQHF; CDR3nt: TGTGCCAGCAGGATGGCCGAACTTAGCAATCAGCCCCAGCATTTT
d_gene: TRBD2; v_gene: TRBV27; abundance: many; j_gene: TRBJ2-2; CDR3aa: CASRPWGGTGELFF; CDR3nt: TGTGCCAGCAGACCCTGGGGAGGGACCGGGGAGCTGTTTTTT
d_gene: NA; v_gene: TRBV6-5; abundance: NA; j_gene: TRBJ2-3; CDR3aa: CDLLGSASTQYF; CDR3nt: TGTGACCTACTTGGGTCAGCGTCGACGCAGTATTTT
d_gene: NA; v_gene: TRBV6-5; abundance: few; j_gene: TRBJ2-3; CDR3aa: CASCALLGSASRQYF; CDR3nt: TGTGCCAGCTGTGCCCTACTTGGGTCAGCGTCGAGGCAGTATTTT
d_gene: NA; v_gene: TRBV7-3; abundance: NA; j_gene: TRBJ2-3; CDR3aa: CASSPTLGGADTQYFF; CDR3nt: NA
d_gene: NA; v_gene: TRBV6-5; abundance: NA; j_gene: TRBJ2-3; CDR3aa: CACSALLGSASTQYF; CDR3nt: TGTGCCTGCAGTGCGCTACTTGGGTCAGCGTCGACGCAGTATTTT
d_gene: NA; v_gene: TRBV9; abundance: NA; j_gene: TRBJ2-5; CDR3aa: CASSQDLGPPGYF; CDR3nt: TGTGCCAGCAGCCAAGATCTAGGGCCCCCAGGGTACTTC
d_gene: NA; v_gene: TRBV6-5; abundance: NA; j_gene: TRBJ2-7; CDR3aa: CASSEVNF; CDR3nt: TGTGCCAGCAGTGAGGTAAACTTC
d_gene: NA; v_gene: TRBV10-3; abundance: medium-sized; j_gene: TRBJ2-6; CDR3aa: CAIPAGYVIDSGANVLTF; CDR3nt: TGTGCCATTCCGGCGGGGTATGTAATCGACTCTGGGGCCAACGTCCTGACTTTC
d_gene: NA; v_gene: TRBV29-1; abundance: few; j_gene: TRBJ2-7; CDR3aa: CSVGGTTYEQYF; CDR3nt: TGCAGCGTTGGTGGCACGACCTACGAGCAGTACTTC
d_gene: NA; v_gene: TRBV6-5; abundance: NA; j_gene: TRBJ2-3; CDR3aa: CASSALLGSASTLYF; CDR3nt: TGTGCGAGCAGTGCCCTACTTGGGTCAGCGTCGACGCTGTATTTT
d_gene: NA; v_gene: TRBV28; abundance: many; j_gene: TRBJ2-1; CDR3aa: CASSSLTYNEQFF; CDR3nt: TGTGCCAGCAGCTCCCTAACGTACAATGAGCAGTTCTTC
d_gene: NA; v_gene: TRBV6-1; abundance: few; j_gene: TRBJ1-5; CDR3aa: CASGALSGGGQPRHF; CDR3nt: TGTGCCAGCGGAGCCCTGTCGGGGGGCGGCCAGCCCCGGCATTTT
d_gene: NA; v_gene: TRBV28; abundance: few; j_gene: TRBJ2-3; CDR3aa: CASAFYSDTQYF; CDR3nt: TGTGCCAGCGCCTTCTACAGCGATACGCAGTATTTT
d_gene: NA; v_gene: TRBV6-5; abundance: once; j_gene: TRBJ1-5; CDR3aa: CASTPPISQHF; CDR3nt: TGTGCCAGCACACCACCCATCTCCCAGCATTTT
d_gene: TRBD2; v_gene: TRBV4-3; abundance: few; j_gene: TRBJ2-7; CDR3aa: CASSQDGAGEIYEQYF; CDR3nt: TGCGCCAGCAGCCAAGATGGAGCGGGAGAGATCTACGAGCAGTACTTC
d_gene: NA; v_gene: TRBV10-3; abundance: NA; j_gene: TRBJ2-7; CDR3aa: CAIRGDNPYEQYF; CDR3nt: TGTGCCATCAGGGGGGACAACCCCTACGAGCAGTACTTC
d_gene: NA; v_gene: TRBV5-6; abundance: NA; j_gene: TRBJ2-3; CDR3aa: CASSLAPTDTQYF; CDR3nt: TGTGCCAGCAGCTTAGCCCCCACAGATACGCAGTATTTT
d_gene: NA; v_gene: TRBV13; abundance: few; j_gene: TRBJ2-2; CDR3aa: CASSVPGELFF; CDR3nt: TGTGCCAGCAGTGTTCCCGGGGAGCTGTTTTTT
d_gene: NA; v_gene: TRBV27; abundance: NA; j_gene: TRBJ2-1; CDR3aa: CASRGNTMSSYNEQFF; CDR3nt: TGTGCCAGCAGGGGGAATACGATGAGCTCCTACAATGAGCAGTTCTTC
d_gene: NA; v_gene: TRBV6-5; abundance: many; j_gene: TRBJ2-1; CDR3aa: CASSLFSNEQFF; CDR3nt: TGTGCCAGCAGCCTATTTTCCAATGAGCAGTTCTTC
d_gene: NA; v_gene: TRBV5-1; abundance: many; j_gene: TRBJ2-6; CDR3aa: CASSSTGANVLTF; CDR3nt: TGTGCCAGCAGCTCCACCGGGGCCAACGTCCTGACTTTC
d_gene: TRBD1; v_gene: TRBV29-1; abundance: NA; j_gene: TRBJ1-1; CDR3aa: CSFPTGVNTEAFF; CDR3nt: TGCAGCTTCCCAACAGGGGTGAACACTGAAGCTTTCTTT
d_gene: NA; v_gene: TRBV5-5; abundance: many; j_gene: TRBJ2-2; CDR3aa: CASRQTSGELFF; CDR3nt: TGTGCCAGCAGACAAACGTCCGGGGAGCTGTTTTTT